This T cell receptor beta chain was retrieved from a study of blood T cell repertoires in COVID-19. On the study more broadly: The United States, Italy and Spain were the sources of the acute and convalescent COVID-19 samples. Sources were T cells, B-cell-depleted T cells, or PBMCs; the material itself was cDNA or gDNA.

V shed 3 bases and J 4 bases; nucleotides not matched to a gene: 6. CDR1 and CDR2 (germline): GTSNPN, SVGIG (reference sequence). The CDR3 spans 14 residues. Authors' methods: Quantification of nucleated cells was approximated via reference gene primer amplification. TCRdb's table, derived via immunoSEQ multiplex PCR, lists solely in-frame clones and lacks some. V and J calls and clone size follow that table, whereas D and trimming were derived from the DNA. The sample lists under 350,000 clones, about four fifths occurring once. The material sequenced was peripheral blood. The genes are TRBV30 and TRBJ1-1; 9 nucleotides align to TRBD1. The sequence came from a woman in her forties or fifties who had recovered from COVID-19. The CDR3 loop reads CAWRRTGEGTEAFF. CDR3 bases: TGTGCCTGGAGGCGGACAGGGGAAGGCACTGAAGCTTTCTTT.